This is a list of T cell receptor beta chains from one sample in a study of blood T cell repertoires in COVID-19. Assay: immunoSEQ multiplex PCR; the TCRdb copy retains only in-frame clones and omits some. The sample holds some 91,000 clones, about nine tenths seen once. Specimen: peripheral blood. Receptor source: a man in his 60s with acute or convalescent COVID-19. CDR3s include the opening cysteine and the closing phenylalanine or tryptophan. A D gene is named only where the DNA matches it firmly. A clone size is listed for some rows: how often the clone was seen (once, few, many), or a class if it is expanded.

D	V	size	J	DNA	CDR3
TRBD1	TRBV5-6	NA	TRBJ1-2	TGTGCCAGCCGTAAAGGGACAGAGGATGGCTACACCTTC	CASRKGTEDGYTF
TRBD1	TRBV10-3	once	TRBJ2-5	TGTGCCATCAGTGAGTCCGGGACAGGGGGGGTCCAAGAGACCCAGTACTTC	CAISESGTGGVQETQYF
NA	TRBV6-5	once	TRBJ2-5	TGTGCCAGCAGTTTTCAGGGTAGGGAGACCCAGTACTTC	CASSFQGRETQYF
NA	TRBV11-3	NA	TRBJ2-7	TGTGCCAGCAGCTTCGGCAGGGCCTACGAGCAGTACTTC	CASSFGRAYEQYF
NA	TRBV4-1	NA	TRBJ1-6	TGCGCCAGCAGCCAAGAACCTGAGTATAATTCACCCCTCCACTTT	CASSQEPEYNSPLHF
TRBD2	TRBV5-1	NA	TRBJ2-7	TGCGCCAGCGCGGAGGCTAGCGGTACCTACGAGCAGTACTTC	CASAEASGTYEQYF
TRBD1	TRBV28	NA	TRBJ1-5	TGTGCCAGCATGGGGATGAGGACAGGGAAAAATCAGCCCCAGCATTTT	CASMGMRTGKNQPQHF
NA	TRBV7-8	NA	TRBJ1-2	TGTGCCAGCAGCCCATCCGTTCGGGGCTACACCTTC	CASSPSVRGYTF
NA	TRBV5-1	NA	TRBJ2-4	TGCGCCAGCAGCTTGGAGGGCGGGTTCAAAAACATTCAGTACTTC	CASSLEGGFKNIQYF
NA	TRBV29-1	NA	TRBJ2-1	TGCAGCGCCAGCAGGGAATCCTACAATGAGCAGTTCTTC	CSASRESYNEQFF
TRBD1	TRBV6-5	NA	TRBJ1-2	TGTGCCAGCAGTTACACACAGGGGCGAGGCTACACCTTC	CASSYTQGRGYTF
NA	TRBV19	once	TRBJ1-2	TGTGCCAGTAGGAGAGACAGAACTTATGGCTACACCTTC	CASRRDRTYGYTF
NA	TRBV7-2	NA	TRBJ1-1	TGTGCCAGCACCATTGGTAGGGGCACTGAAGCTTTCTTT	CASTIGRGTEAFF
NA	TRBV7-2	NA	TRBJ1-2	TGTGCCAGCAGCTTAGGACCCGGGGAATGGGGCTACACCTTC	CASSLGPGEWGYTF
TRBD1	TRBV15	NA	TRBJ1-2	TGTGCCACCAGCAGAGACAGGGGGCCCACTAACTATGGCTACACCTTC	CATSRDRGPTNYGYTF
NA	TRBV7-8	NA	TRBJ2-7	TGTGCCAGCAGCTTAGCTGCAAGGGGCTCCTACGAGCAGTACTTC	CASSLAARGSYEQYF
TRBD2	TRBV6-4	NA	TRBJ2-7	TGTGCCAGCAGTGATATAGCGGGGGCGCGGCAGTACTTC	CASSDIAGARQYF
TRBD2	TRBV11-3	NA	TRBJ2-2	TGTGCCAGCAGCTCCTTAGCGGGGGACACCGGGGAGCTGTTTTTT	CASSSLAGDTGELFF
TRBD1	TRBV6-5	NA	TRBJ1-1	TGTGCCAGCAGTTTTAGACAGGGGAAGAACACTGAAGCTTTCTTT	CASSFRQGKNTEAFF
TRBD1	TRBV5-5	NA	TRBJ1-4	TGTGCCAGCAGTTCTGAGGGACAGGGTGACGAAAAACTGTTTTTT	CASSSEGQGDEKLFF
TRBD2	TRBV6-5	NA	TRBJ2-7	TGTGCCAGCAGACGAGCTAGCGGGGGGGCCAGCGAGCAGTACTTC	CASRRASGGASEQYF
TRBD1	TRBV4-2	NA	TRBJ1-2	TGTGCCAGCAGCCAAGACTGGGGGACAGGGCCCCTTACGGCAAATGGCTACACCTTC	CASSQDWGTGPLTANGYTF
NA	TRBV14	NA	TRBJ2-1	TGTGCCAGCAGCCAATACAGGGCCAGCTCCTACAATGAGCAGTTCTTC	CASSQYRASSYNEQFF
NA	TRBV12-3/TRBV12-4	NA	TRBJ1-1	TGTGCCAGCAGTCCAGGCTCCAACACTGAAGCTTTCTTT	CASSPGSNTEAFF
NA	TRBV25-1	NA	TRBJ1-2	TGTGCCAGCAGTGAATTCGGTGGCTACACCTTC	CASSEFGGYTF
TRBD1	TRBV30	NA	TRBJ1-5	TGTGCCTGGAGTGTACTGGACAGGGAGTCTCAGCCCCAGCATTTT	CAWSVLDRESQPQHF
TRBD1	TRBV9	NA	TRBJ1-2	TGTGCCAGCAGCTCGGGACAGGGAAACTATGGCTACACCTTC	CASSSGQGNYGYTF
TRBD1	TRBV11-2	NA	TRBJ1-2	TGTGCCAGCAGCCCCACGGGACAGCCAACCAGGAATGGCTACACCTTC	CASSPTGQPTRNGYTF
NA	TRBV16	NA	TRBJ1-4	TGTGCCAGCAGCTTGACAGGTTCGGACCATGAAAAACTGTTTTTT	CASSLTGSDHEKLFF
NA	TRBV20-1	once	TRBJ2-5	TGCAGTGCCCAGGGGTTGGAGACCCAGTACTTC	CSAQGLETQYF
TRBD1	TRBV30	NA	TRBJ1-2	TGTGCCTGGAGTTACAGGGGGTCTAACTATGGCTACACCTTC	CAWSYRGSNYGYTF
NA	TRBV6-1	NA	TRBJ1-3	TGTGCCAGCAGTGACGTTGGACAGAGGATCGGAAACACCATATATTTT	CASSDVGQRIGNTIYF
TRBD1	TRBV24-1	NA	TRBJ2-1	TGTGCCACCAGTGGACAGGGGGACTGGAATGAGCAGTTCTTC	CATSGQGDWNEQFF
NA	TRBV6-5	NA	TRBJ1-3	TGTGCCAGCAGTTACCAGGGGAAGCTCTCTGGAAACACCATATATTTT	CASSYQGKLSGNTIYF
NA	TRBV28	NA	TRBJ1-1	TGTGCCAGCAGTACGCTAGGACAGAACACTGAAGCTTTCTTT	CASSTLGQNTEAFF
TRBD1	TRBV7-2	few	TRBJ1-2	TGTGCCAGCACCCCCCCGGGACAGGGTCTCTATGGCTACACCTTC	CASTPPGQGLYGYTF
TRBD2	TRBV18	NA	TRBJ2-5	TGTGCCAGCTCACCGGTCACTAGCGGGGGGCAAGAGACCCAGTACTTC	CASSPVTSGGQETQYF
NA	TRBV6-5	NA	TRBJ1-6	TGTGCCAGCAGTTACTCCGAGAGGTCCTATAATTCACCCCTCCACTTT	CASSYSERSYNSPLHF
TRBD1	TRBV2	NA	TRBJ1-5	TGTGCCAGCAGACCCGGGACAGGGTCGGAACATGGCAATCAGCCCCAGCATTTT	CASRPGTGSEHGNQPQHF
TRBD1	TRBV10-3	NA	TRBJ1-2	TGTGCCATCAGTCCACTTCGGGACAGGGCTACCTCTAACTATGGCTACACCTTC	CAISPLRDRATSNYGYTF
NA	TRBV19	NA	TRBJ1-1	TGTGCCAGTAGTATAGTAGCACAGGTGAACACTGAAGCTTTCTTT	CASSIVAQVNTEAFF
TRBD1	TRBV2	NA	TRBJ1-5	TGTGCCAGCAATATTATCCAGGGGGATCAGCCCCAGCATTTT	CASNIIQGDQPQHF
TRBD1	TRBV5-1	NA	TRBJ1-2	TGCGCCAGCAGCTGGGACAGGAGCCACTATGGCTACACCTTC	CASSWDRSHYGYTF
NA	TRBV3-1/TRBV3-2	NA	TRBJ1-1	TGTGCCAGCAGCCAAGAAGAGCGAATGAACACTGAAGCTTTCTTT	CASSQEERMNTEAFF
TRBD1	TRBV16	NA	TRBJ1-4	TGTGCCAGCAGCCAGCAAGACAGGGGAAGTGAAAAACTGTTTTTT	CASSQQDRGSEKLFF
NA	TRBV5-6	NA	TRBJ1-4	TGTGCCAGCAGCTTGGCTGGGCGGAGGCCGGGGGAAAAACTGTTTTTT	CASSLAGRRPGEKLFF
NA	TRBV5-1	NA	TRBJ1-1	TGCGCCAGCAGCTCCGGGACACCTAACACTGAAGCTTTCTTT	CASSSGTPNTEAFF
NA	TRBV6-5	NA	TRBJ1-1	TGTGCCAGCAGTTACCTGGCGGGACTGGGGAACACTGAAGCTTTCTTT	CASSYLAGLGNTEAFF
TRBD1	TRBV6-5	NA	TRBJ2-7	TGTGCCAGCACCCGACAGGGGGCTCTCTACGAGCAGTACTTC	CASTRQGALYEQYF
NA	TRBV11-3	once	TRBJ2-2	TGTGCCAGCAGCCATCCACCAAACAGGGTTGAGCGGACCGGGGAGCTGTTTTTT	CASSHPPNRVERTGELFF
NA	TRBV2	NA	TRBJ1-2	TGTGCCAGCAGTGCAGTCCCCGGGTATGAGGGCTACACCTTC	CASSAVPGYEGYTF